This TCR beta chain derives from a study of a mutant IDH1 vaccine in newly diagnosed glioma (dated by TCRdb to the early 2020s). In terms of the full investigation: Of the approximately 33 treated patients, approximately 62% were male and approximately 38% were female, and the mean age was roughly 38 years. For exploratory analyses, about 25 treated patients had longitudinal TCRB deep sequencing done wherever samples were available. Peripheral blood was collected at six visits: V03 (baseline), V05, V07, V10, V12 and V13. Prior to enrollment, patients had been given standard therapy consisting of radiotherapy alone, temozolomide alone, or radiochemotherapy with temozolomide, with the combination given to most patients. The investigation overall reported the following: Across multiple MHC alleles, vaccine-induced immune responses were seen in approximately 93% of patients. Availability determined which PBMC samples were chosen for TCRB deep sequencing. Pseudoprogression appeared unrelated to alterations in the top peripheral T cell clonotypes detected by TCRB sequencing. According to the authors, sample limitations meant that analyses of patient blood samples could not be reproduced.

Receptors were amplified or captured by the immunoSEQ multiplex PCR assay. Rearranged TCR beta chain sequences were amplified using the hsTCRB Kit according to the manufacturer's protocol. TCRB libraries were sequenced on an Illumina MiSeq. As for the original processing: The kit vendor's proprietary platform handled demultiplexing, trimming and gene mapping. TCRdb re-hosts the immuneACCESS table, in-frame sequences only. Its copies lack some clones; in the studies checked, an unresolved V gene accounts for under half of them, and the cause for the rest is not known. V, J and clone size are those of that table, while D and trimming were read from the DNA. The sample data list some 68,000 clones, and around 74% of these were observed just once. Roughly 8% of the sample rests with the top ten. Read against the paper, the sample's time point label means: baseline, week 1 (first vaccination visit). Interpreted using the paper, the treatment or condition label stands for: pre-vaccination baseline after standard-of-care therapy. The donors had newly diagnosed IDH1-mutant astrocytomas of WHO grade 3 or 4 that showed loss of nuclear ATRX. The samples were drawn from NOA16, a multicentre, single-arm, open-label phase I trial in Germany that tested a mutant IDH1 peptide vaccine in humans for the first time. For immunogenicity testing, the blood drawn at visit V03 was used as the baseline sample. Genomic DNA for TCRB sequencing was extracted from EDTA blood using the DNeasy Blood and Tissue Kit.

Reading the germline V gene (reference sequence) gives CDR1 SGHNT and CDR2 YYREEE. V is shortened by 4 bases, J by 2 bases, and the region joining them spans 10 bases. The CDR3 sequence holds 13 residues, the cysteine and phenylalanine included. The kept DNA is CDR3 alone, 39 bases in frame from the first base. This clone has only a few counts. No antigen is known for it. No base-level quality is on record; no much larger clone is a single base apart. The TCR was taken from a man aged 45-60 years with glioma. This sequence uses TRBV5-4 and TRBJ2-7, with the D segment identity uncertain. The source was PBMCs, collected from a glioma patient treated with radiotherapy, temozolomide or both. The CDR3 has the sequence CASSPVGAYEQYF. The DNA sequence reads TGTGCCAGCAGCCCGGTTGGAGCCTACGAGCAGTACTTC. Extended through the reference TRBV5-4 and TRBJ2-7 proteins, this CDR3 yields the full variable domain: ETGVTQSPTHLIKTRGQQVTLRCSSQSGHNTVSWYQQALGQGPQFIFQYYREEENGRGNFPPRFSGLQFPNYSSELNVNALELDDSALYLCASSPVGAYEQYFGPGTRLTVT.